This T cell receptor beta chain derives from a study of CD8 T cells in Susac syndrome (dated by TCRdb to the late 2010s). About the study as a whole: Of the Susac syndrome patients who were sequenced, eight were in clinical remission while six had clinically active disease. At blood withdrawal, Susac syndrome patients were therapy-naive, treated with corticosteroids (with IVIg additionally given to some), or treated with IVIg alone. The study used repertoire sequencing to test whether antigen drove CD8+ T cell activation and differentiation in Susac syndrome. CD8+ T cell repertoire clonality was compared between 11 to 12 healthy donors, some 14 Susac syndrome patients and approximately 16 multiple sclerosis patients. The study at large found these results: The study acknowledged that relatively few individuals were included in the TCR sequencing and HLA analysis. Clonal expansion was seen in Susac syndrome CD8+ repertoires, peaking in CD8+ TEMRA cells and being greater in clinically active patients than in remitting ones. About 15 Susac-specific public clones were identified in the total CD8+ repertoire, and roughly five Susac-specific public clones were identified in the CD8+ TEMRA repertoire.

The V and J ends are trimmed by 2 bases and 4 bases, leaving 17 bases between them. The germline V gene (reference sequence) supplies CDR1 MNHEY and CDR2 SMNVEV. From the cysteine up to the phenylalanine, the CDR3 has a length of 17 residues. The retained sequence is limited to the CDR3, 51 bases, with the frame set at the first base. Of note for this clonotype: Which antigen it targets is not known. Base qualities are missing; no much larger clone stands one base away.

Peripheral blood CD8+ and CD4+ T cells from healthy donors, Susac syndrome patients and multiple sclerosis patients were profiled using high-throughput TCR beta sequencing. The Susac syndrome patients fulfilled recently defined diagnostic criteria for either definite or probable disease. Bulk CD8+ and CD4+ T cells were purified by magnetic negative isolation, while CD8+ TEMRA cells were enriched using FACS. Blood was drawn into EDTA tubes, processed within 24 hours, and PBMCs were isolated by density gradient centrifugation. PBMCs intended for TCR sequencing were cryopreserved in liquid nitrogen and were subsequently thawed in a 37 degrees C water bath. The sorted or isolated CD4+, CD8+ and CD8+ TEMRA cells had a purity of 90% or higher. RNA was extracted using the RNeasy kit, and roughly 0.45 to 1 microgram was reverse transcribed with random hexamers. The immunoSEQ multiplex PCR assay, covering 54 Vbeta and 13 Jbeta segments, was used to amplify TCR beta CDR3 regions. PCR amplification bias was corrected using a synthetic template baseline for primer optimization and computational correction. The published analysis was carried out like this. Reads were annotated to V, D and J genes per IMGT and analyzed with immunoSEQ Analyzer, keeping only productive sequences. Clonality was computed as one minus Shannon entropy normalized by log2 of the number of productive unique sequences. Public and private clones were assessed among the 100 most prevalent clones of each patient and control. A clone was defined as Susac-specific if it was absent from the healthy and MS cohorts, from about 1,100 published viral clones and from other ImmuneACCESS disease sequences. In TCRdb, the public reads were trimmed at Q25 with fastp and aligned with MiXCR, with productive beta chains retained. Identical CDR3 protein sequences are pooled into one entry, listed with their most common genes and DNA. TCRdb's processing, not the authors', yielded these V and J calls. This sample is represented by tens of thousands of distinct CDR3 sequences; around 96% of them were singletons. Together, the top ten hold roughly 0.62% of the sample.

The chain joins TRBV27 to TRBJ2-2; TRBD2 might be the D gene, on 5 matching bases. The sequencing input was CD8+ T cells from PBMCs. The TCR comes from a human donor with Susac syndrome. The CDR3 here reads CASSLVAWVEGTGELFF. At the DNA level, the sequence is TGTGCCAGCAGTTTAGTGGCTTGGGTCGAGGGCACCGGGGAGCTGTTTTTT.